This T cell receptor (beta chain) was sequenced for a study of immune cell composition in non-small cell lung cancer. The wider study: Most cases were lung adenocarcinoma or squamous cell carcinoma.

Trimming removed 2 bases at V and 7 bases at J, with 7 bases between. In germline, CDR1 is SNHLY, CDR2 FYNNEI. The CDR3 length is 12 residues. Normal lung was taken at the farthest possible site, at least 3 cm from tumour. Measured with immunoSEQ multiplex PCR; TCRdb has only the in-frame clones, and not every one. The profile shows 3,900 or so clones, around three quarters of them singletons. Sample: non-adjacent lung tissue. The source is a human donor with non-small cell lung cancer. The chain couples TRBV2 to TRBJ2-3, with D perhaps matching TRBD1 (6 bases). The CDR3 is CASSERGNTQYF. The CDR3 region has the DNA TGTGCCAGCAGTGAAAGGGGGAATACGCAGTATTTT.